This TCR beta chain was identified during a study of OX40 agonist ivuxolimab in advanced cancers. Overall study results and limits: Expanded clones tended on average to be more numerous among CD8+ T cells than CD4+.

Method: immunoSEQ multiplex PCR; TCRdb's copy keeps in-frame clones and lacks some. This sample has around 130,000 clones, with 85% to 95% found just once. Note on this clone: What it binds is not known.

Trimming removed 5 bases from V and 6 bases from J; junction bases left unmatched: 9. Germline lookup yields CDR1 SEHNR and CDR2 FQNEAQ (reference sequence). CDR3 length equals 15 residues. Autoimmune disease history or systemic immunosuppression excluded patients. Material: CD4+ or CD8+ T cells sorted from blood, obtained in a trial of the OX40 agonist ivuxolimab. This sequence originates from an adult with an advanced solid tumor such as melanoma, head and neck, liver or kidney cancer. The chain carries TRBV7-9 and TRBJ2-4, with 8 bases identical to TRBD1. The CDR3 spells CASSQGQGAGNIQYF. Here the CDR3 DNA reads TGTGCCAGCAGCCAAGGACAGGGCGCTGGAAACATTCAGTACTTC.